This entry lists 13 T cell receptor beta chains sequenced from one sample in a study of shared clonotypes between healthy human individuals. Some clones are missing from TCRdb's copy, which holds only in-frame ones; the method was immunoSEQ multiplex PCR. This table has more than 900,000 clones, about four fifths appearing once. Material: memory CD4+ T cells from PBMCs. The subset is: CD45RA-negative fraction. Every receptor here comes from a young man in good health. Some clones in this sample may be carry-over from other donors' samples.

The V call is TRBV4-1, the J call TRBJ1-4; unclear D gene. From germline, CDR1 is MGHRA and CDR2 YSYEKL. V lost 4 bases, J lost 7 bases, and 19 bases lay in between. The CDR3 extends over 16 amino acids. DNA for the CDR3: TGCGCCAGCAGCCTCCTCGGGCGGGCGGGCGGTGAAAAACTGTTTTTT. This sequence encodes CASSLLGRAGGEKLFF.

The chain employs TRBV7-9 and TRBJ1-6; the D gene is possibly TRBD1 (6 bases). Trimming cost V 4 bases and J 10 bases, with 14 bases left between them. This CDR3 comprises 14 residues. Germline V gene lookup returns CDR1 SEHNR and CDR2 FQNEAQ (reference sequence). CDR3 coding DNA: TGTGCCAGCAGCTACGGGGCAGGGGACTCACCCCTCCACTTT. This encodes CASSYGAGDSPLHF.

This clone was recorded a few times. The chain links TRBV7-9 to TRBJ2-7, with a tentative D call TRBD2 (6 bases). Trimming removed 2 bases at V and 6 bases at J, with 14 bases between. Germline V CDR1 and CDR2: SEHNR, FQNEAQ (reference sequence). CDR3 length equals 14 residues. The CDR3 is CASSLIGTEGEQYF. The CDR3 DNA reads TGTGCCAGCAGCTTAATTGGGACGGAGGGCGAGCAGTACTTC. Filled out from reference TRBV7-9 and TRBJ2-7, the complete variable domain reads DTGVSQNPRHKITKRGQNVTFRCDPISEHNRLYWYRQTLGQGPEFLTYFQNEAQLEKSRLLSDRFSAERPKGSFSTLEIQRTEQGDSAMYLCASSLIGTEGEQYFGPGTRLTVT.

This clone was counted at least ten times. The chain carries TRBV19 and TRBJ1-2; 12 positions agree with TRBD1. The CDR3 covers 15 residues. The V segment lost 6 bases and the J segment 4 bases; nucleotides outside the gene matches: 6. Germline V gene lookup returns CDR1 LNHDA and CDR2 SQIVND (reference sequence). CDR3 nucleotides: TGTGCCAGTAGCACGGGACAGGGGGCTGGCTATGGCTACACCTTC. Translating gives CASSTGQGAGYGYTF.

The chain has TRBV23-1 and TRBJ2-1; D is unclear. TRBV23-1 is treated as an ORF (open reading frame) with a function not yet certain. With 4 bases removed from V and 9 bases from J, the gap between germline ends came to 4 bases. This CDR3 is 10 amino acids long. The CDR3 sequence: CASSRGEQFF. The CDR3 DNA is TGCGCCAGCAGTCGGGGTGAGCAGTTCTTC.

The chain joins TRBV7-9 to TRBJ2-5, with a tentative D call TRBD1 (5 bases). The V end lost 2 bases, the J end lost 5 bases, and 9 bases lay between the germline ends. Germline CDR1 is SEHNR and CDR2 is FQNEAQ (reference sequence). This CDR3 has 13 residues. The CDR3 loop is CASSLRQQETQYF. DNA for the CDR3: TGTGCCAGCAGCTTAAGACAGCAGGAGACCCAGTACTTC. Complete variable domain (other parts from reference TRBV7-9 and TRBJ2-5): DTGVSQNPRHKITKRGQNVTFRCDPISEHNRLYWYRQTLGQGPEFLTYFQNEAQLEKSRLLSDRFSAERPKGSFSTLEIQRTEQGDSAMYLCASSLRQQETQYFGPGTRLLVL.

This chain's CDR3 is CASSSRGLETQYF. In DNA, the CDR3 is TGTGCCAGCAGCTCCAGGGGGCTCGAGACCCAGTACTTC. This chain uses TRBV7-9 with TRBJ2-5; 8 positions agree with TRBD1. V shed 4 bases and J 5 bases; nucleotides not matched to a gene: 3. The CDR3 loop spans 13 amino acids. The germline V gene encodes CDR1 SEHNR and CDR2 FQNEAQ (reference sequence).

The J gene is TRBJ2-1, the V gene TRBV5-1, with D unresolved. Trimming pared 2 bases from V and 4 bases from J, leaving 13 bases between. Germline V gene sequence: CDR1 SGHRS, CDR2 YFSETQ. The CDR3 runs 15 residues. The CDR3 nucleotides read TGCGCCAGCAGCTTAAGTGGCGGCATTTACAATGAGCAGTTCTTC. Its translation: CASSLSGGIYNEQFF.

This clone was seen at least ten times. The sample contains more than one DNA sequence encoding this CDR3. The chain recombines TRBV7-9 with TRBJ2-5; possibly TRBD1 for D (6 bases). This CDR3 has 16 amino acids. Looked up from germline, CDR1 is SEHNR and CDR2 is FQNEAQ (reference sequence). Deletions cut 1 base from V and 4 bases from J, with 16 bases between. The CDR3 bases are TGTGCCAGCAGCTTAGGGGACATCGGAACCGGAGAGACCCAGTACTTC. Its translation: CASSLGDIGTGETQYF. The variable domain in full, completed from reference TRBV7-9 and TRBJ2-5, reads DTGVSQNPRHKITKRGQNVTFRCDPISEHNRLYWYRQTLGQGPEFLTYFQNEAQLEKSRLLSDRFSAERPKGSFSTLEIQRTEQGDSAMYLCASSLGDIGTGETQYFGPGTRLLVL.

DNA for the CDR3: TGTGCCAGCAGCGCAAAGACAGGGGGAGCCTACAATGAGCAGTTCTTC. It specifies CASSAKTGGAYNEQFF. The rearrangement links TRBV5-4 to TRBJ2-1; the match to TRBD1 covers 9 bases. CDR1 and CDR2 (germline): SGHNT, YYREEE (reference sequence). The ends lost 4 bases at V and 2 bases at J; junction bases unmatched: 7. CDR3 length: 16 residues.

The genes are TRBV4-1 and TRBJ2-3; D might be TRBD1 or TRBD2, each matching 5 bases. Germline V gene lookup returns CDR1 MGHRA and CDR2 YSYEKL. Trimming shortened V by 4 bases and J by 6 bases, and 14 bases separated the two germline ends. The CDR3 has 14 amino acids. For the CDR3, the DNA is TGCGCCAGCAGCCTAGCAGGGCGGGTGGATACGCAGTATTTT. Its protein product is CASSLAGRVDTQYF.

This chain's CDR3 is CASSLGQGDSQPQHF. CDR3 sequence (DNA): TGCGCCAGCAGCCTGGGACAGGGGGATAGTCAGCCCCAGCATTTT. The chain employs TRBV4-1 and TRBJ1-5, with 11 bases lining up with TRBD1. CDR1 MGHRA and CDR2 YSYEKL come from the germline V gene. V lost 4 bases and J lost 6; bases outside the gene matches: 5. The CDR3 consists of 15 residues.

This chain joins TRBV5-5 and TRBJ2-3; no reliable D call. Looked up from germline, CDR1 is SGHKS and CDR2 is YYEKEE (reference sequence). Trimming pared 2 bases from V and 2 bases from J, leaving 12 bases between. This CDR3 comprises 15 residues. CDR3 residues: CASSFVGKNTDTQYF. CDR3 sequence (DNA): TGTGCCAGCAGCTTTGTGGGGAAGAACACAGATACGCAGTATTTT.